This TCR beta chain is drawn from a study of OX40 agonist ivuxolimab in advanced cancers. Background on the study: Administration of intravenous ivuxolimab to patients occurred every 2 weeks at 0.01 to 10 mg/kg.

Germline V gene data show CDR1 as MNHNS and CDR2 as SASEGT. The CDR3 length is 15 residues. Trimming removed 0 bases from V and 3 bases from J, with 11 bases in between. Sequenced by immunoSEQ multiplex PCR; TCRdb stores in-frame clones only, minus some. The sample contains roughly 100,000 clones, approximately 95% of which appear only once. The source is an adult with an advanced solid tumor such as melanoma, head and neck, liver or kidney cancer. The V call is TRBV6-1, the J call TRBJ1-1; possibly TRBD1 for D (5 bases). The sequenced sample was CD4+ or CD8+ T cells sorted from blood, obtained in a trial of the OX40 agonist ivuxolimab. The DNA of the CDR3 is TGTGCCAGCAGTGAAGCGTGGCCGGGGGACACTGAAGCTTTCTTT. This sequence encodes CASSEAWPGDTEAFF.